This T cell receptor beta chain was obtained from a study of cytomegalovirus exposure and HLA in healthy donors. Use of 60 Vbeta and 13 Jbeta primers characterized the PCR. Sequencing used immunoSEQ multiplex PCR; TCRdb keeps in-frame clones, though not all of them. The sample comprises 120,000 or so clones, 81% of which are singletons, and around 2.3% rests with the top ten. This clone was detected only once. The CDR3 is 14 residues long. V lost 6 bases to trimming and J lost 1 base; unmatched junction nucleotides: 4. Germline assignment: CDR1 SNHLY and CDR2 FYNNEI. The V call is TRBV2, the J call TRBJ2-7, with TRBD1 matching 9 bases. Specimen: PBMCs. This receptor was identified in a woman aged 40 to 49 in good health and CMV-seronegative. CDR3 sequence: CASRRQGESYEQYF. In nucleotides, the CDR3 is TGTGCCAGCAGGAGACAGGGGGAGTCCTACGAGCAGTACTTC.